The next 3 T cell receptor beta chains were all read from a single sample in a study of blood T cell repertoires in COVID-19. Clones were sequenced by immunoSEQ multiplex PCR, and TCRdb holds only the in-frame ones, with some missing. Of 100,000 to 150,000 clones in the sample, over 75% were seen once. Sequencing used peripheral blood. Receptor source: a man aged 55 to 69 with active or convalescent COVID-19.

The V call is TRBV28, the J call TRBJ2-7; D possibly corresponds to TRBD1 (5 bases). Trimming cost V 5 bases and J 3 bases, with 17 bases left between them. The CDR3 loop spans 15 amino acids. The germline V gene encodes CDR1 MDHEN and CDR2 SYDVKM. The CDR3: CASSPPEGDNYEQYF. The CDR3 bases are TGTGCCAGCAGTCCCCCCGAAGGGGATAACTACGAGCAGTACTTC.

This chain connects TRBV24-1 to TRBJ2-1, with 9 bases aligning to TRBD2. The V segment lost 6 bases and the J segment 0 bases; nucleotides outside the gene matches: 5. This CDR3 has 16 residues. Germline V gene data show CDR1 as KGHDR and CDR2 as SFDVKD. The CDR3 coding sequence is TGTGCCACCAGTAGGCTAGCGGGAACCTCCTACAATGAGCAGTTCTTC. Translated, it gives CATSRLAGTSYNEQFF.

The V and J genes are TRBV10-1 and TRBJ2-7, with 10 bases fitting TRBD1. The CDR3 sequence is 15 residues long. Unmatched junction bases numbered 8, after V lost 6 bases and J lost 3 bases. Germline lookup yields CDR1 WNHNN and CDR2 SYGVQD (reference sequence). The CDR3 region is CASRDRGPALYEQYF. The CDR3 region has the DNA TGCGCCAGCAGAGACAGGGGGCCGGCCCTCTACGAGCAGTACTTC.